One and the same sample provided the 20 T cell receptor beta chains below, sequenced in a study of OX40 agonist ivuxolimab in advanced cancers. Sequenced by immunoSEQ multiplex PCR; TCRdb stores in-frame clones only, minus some. The sample holds 80,000 to 100,000 clones, approximately 93% seen once. This material consisted of CD4+ or CD8+ T cells sorted from blood, taken in a trial of the OX40 agonist ivuxolimab. The receptors derive from an adult with an advanced solid tumor such as melanoma, head and neck, liver or kidney cancer.

V gene TRBV11-3 combines with J gene TRBJ1-1, with 8 bases aligning to TRBD1. The CDR3 spans 15 residues. Germline CDR1 and CDR2: SGHNT and YENEEA. Unmatched junction bases numbered 2, after V lost 1 base and J lost 1 base. The CDR3 region is CASSLAGTGNTEAFF. As DNA, the CDR3 is TGTGCCAGCAGCTTAGCGGGGACAGGGAACACTGAAGCTTTCTTT.

The rearrangement uses TRBV30 and TRBJ1-6; 7 nucleotides align to TRBD1. The CDR3 covers 15 residues. J gave up 7 bases and V 0 bases, and 6 bases lay outside the gene matches. The V gene's germline CDR1 is GTSNPN and CDR2 SVGIG (reference sequence). Here the CDR3 DNA reads TGTGCCTGGAGTGTACAACAGGGGTGGAATTCACCCCTCCACTTT. It specifies CAWSVQQGWNSPLHF.

This clone was seen just once. V gene TRBV10-3 combines with J gene TRBJ2-3, with 10 bases identical to TRBD2. With 11 bases clipped from V and 3 bases from J, the junction kept 5 bases outside the gene matches. This CDR3 contains 13 residues. Looked up from germline, CDR1 is ENHRY and CDR2 is SYGVKD. This CDR3 reads CAQATSGTDTQYF. The CDR3 DNA reads as TGTGCCCAGGCGACTAGCGGGACAGATACGCAGTATTTT.

CDR3 region: CASSLTGGGYGYTF. The CDR3 region has the DNA TGTGCCAGCAGCCTGACGGGGGGCGGCTATGGCTACACCTTC. The V and J genes are TRBV6-6 and TRBJ1-2, with D possibly TRBD1 on 6 matching bases. This CDR3 is built from 14 residues. The V and J ends lost 6 bases and 4 bases respectively, with 15 bases between them. The germline V gene has CDR1 MNHNY and CDR2 SVGAGI (reference sequence).

The chain has TRBV20-1 and TRBJ1-1; D remains unclear. The CDR3 covers 11 residues. The germline V gene has CDR1 DFQATT and CDR2 SNEGSKA (reference sequence). The V and J ends lost 3 bases and 4 bases respectively, with 6 bases between them. This chain's CDR3 is CSAREVTEAFF. CDR3 nucleotide sequence: TGCAGTGCTAGGGAGGTCACTGAAGCTTTCTTT.

The V call is TRBV5-1, the J call TRBJ2-4, with D perhaps matching TRBD1 (5 bases). The CDR3 has 14 residues. Trimming shortened V by 0 bases and J by 6 bases, and 10 bases separated the two germline ends. Germline assignment: CDR1 SGHRS and CDR2 YFSETQ. This CDR3 reads CASSLGQGGNIQYF. The CDR3 nucleotides read TGCGCCAGCAGCTTGGGGCAGGGTGGAAACATTCAGTACTTC.

The V call is TRBV6-5, the J call TRBJ2-3; tentatively, D is TRBD1 or TRBD2 (5 bases each). Looked up from germline, CDR1 is MNHEY and CDR2 is SVGAGI. The CDR3 contains 15 residues. V dropped 2 bases and J dropped 3 bases, with 12 bases sitting between them. The CDR3 is CASSYEGRRTDTQYF. CDR3 DNA sequence: TGTGCCAGCAGTTACGAGGGGAGAAGGACAGATACGCAGTATTTT.

The V call is TRBV6-1, the J call TRBJ1-6; TRBD1 aligns across 10 bases. In germline, CDR1 is MNHNS, CDR2 SASEGT. The CDR3 totals 14 residues. The V segment lost 7 bases and the J segment 9 bases; nucleotides outside the gene matches: 6. This CDR3 reads CASTRQGAGSPLHF. The CDR3, as DNA: TGTGCCAGCACAAGACAGGGGGCAGGTTCACCCCTCCACTTT.

The chain uses TRBV9 and TRBJ1-3; D is undetermined. Germline V gene lookup returns CDR1 SGDLS and CDR2 YYNGEE. The CDR3 contains 17 residues. Trimming took 4 bases from V and 0 from J, leaving 17 bases between them. CDR3 sequence reads: CASSPRVRSSSGNTIYF. Here the CDR3 DNA reads TGTGCCAGCAGCCCACGGGTGAGGAGCAGCTCTGGAAACACCATATATTTT.

This chain joins TRBV7-3 and TRBJ2-1, with D tentatively TRBD2 (5 bases). Germline loops: CDR1 SGHTA, CDR2 FQGTGA. V gave up 2 bases and J gave up 3 bases, with 11 bases separating them. This CDR3 has 15 residues. The CDR3, as DNA: TGTGCCAGCAGCTTACAAGCGGACCACTACAATGAGCAGTTCTTC. This sequence encodes CASSLQADHYNEQFF.

The gene calls are TRBV6-5 and TRBJ2-2; D remains ambiguous. V was trimmed by 2 bases and J by 4 bases, leaving 5 bases between them. From germline, CDR1 is MNHEY and CDR2 SVGAGI. The CDR3 totals 13 residues. The CDR3 DNA is TGTGCCAGCAGTTACGGTACCACCGGGGAGCTGTTTTTT. Translated: CASSYGTTGELFF.

This chain links TRBV4-1 with TRBJ2-6; D unclear. Trimming pared 4 bases from V and 2 bases from J, leaving 24 bases between. CDR1 and CDR2 from the germline V gene are MGHRA and YSYEKL. The CDR3 contains 20 residues. In DNA form, the CDR3 reads TGCGCCAGCAGCCCAAACCCCAATGCCCGGAAAATGGCTGGGGCCAACGTCCTGACTTTC. Encoded protein: CASSPNPNARKMAGANVLTF.

The CDR3 DNA follows: TGTGCCAGTAGTGGGACTAGCGGGAGTAATACAGATACGCAGTATTTT. Its protein is CASSGTSGSNTDTQYF. This rearrangement joins TRBV19 to TRBJ2-3; 14 bases are shared with TRBD2. CDR1 and CDR2 (germline): LNHDA, SQIVND (reference sequence). The J segment lost 3 bases and the V segment lost 5 bases, leaving 4 bases of the junction unmatched. The CDR3 sequence is 16 residues long.

Here the CDR3 reads CASREGTEAFF. CDR3 in DNA: TGTGCCAGCAGGGAGGGGACTGAAGCTTTCTTT. This rearrangement joins TRBV27 to TRBJ1-1, with D possibly being TRBD1 (5 bases). V lost 6 bases to trimming and J lost 5 bases, with 7 bases between them. This CDR3 spans 11 amino acids. Germline assignment: CDR1 MNHEY and CDR2 SMNVEV (reference sequence).

This chain links TRBV4-1 with TRBJ1-2; D call uncertain. The germline gives CDR1 MGHRA, CDR2 YSYEKL. V dropped 3 bases and J dropped 4 bases, with 12 bases sitting between them. The CDR3 is 14 amino acids. In DNA, the CDR3 is TGCGCCAGCAGCCAGTTTAAGAGTTCCTATGGCTACACCTTC. It encodes CASSQFKSSYGYTF.

The chain employs TRBV9 and TRBJ1-2, with TRBD1 identical over 8 bases. Germline-derived CDR1 and CDR2 are SGDLS and YYNGEE. This CDR3 has 15 residues. The ends lost 4 bases at V and 4 bases at J; junction bases unmatched: 9. CDR3 sequence reads: CASSPSGDRIYGYTF. The DNA of the CDR3 is TGTGCCAGCAGCCCGAGTGGGGACAGGATCTATGGCTACACCTTC.

This chain joins TRBV5-6 and TRBJ1-2; 9 bases are shared with TRBD1. J was trimmed by 3 bases and V by 3 bases; bases with no gene match: 9. The CDR3 spans 16 residues. Per the germline V gene, CDR1 is SGHDT and CDR2 is YYEEEE. The CDR3 region is CASSWKDRGEDYGYTF. CDR3 coding DNA: TGTGCCAGCAGCTGGAAGGACAGGGGCGAGGACTATGGCTACACCTTC.

The chain joins TRBV18 to TRBJ1-1; a possible D gene is TRBD1 (6 bases). V dropped 5 bases and J dropped 4 bases, with 14 bases sitting between them. This CDR3 region has 14 residues. Germline V gene lookup returns CDR1 KGHSH and CDR2 LQKENI. The CDR3 DNA follows: TGTGCCAGCTCATACGTTACAGGGACCACTGAAGCTTTCTTT. It translates to CASSYVTGTTEAFF.

The CDR3 loop is CASSDQRGTDTQYF. The DNA for the CDR3 is TGTGCCAGCAGTGACCAGAGAGGCACAGATACGCAGTATTTT. The rearrangement uses TRBV25-1 and TRBJ2-3; D is unresolved. The CDR3 runs to 14 residues. Germline values: CDR1 MGHDK, CDR2 SYGVNS. Deletions cut 3 bases from V and 1 base from J, with 8 bases between. Using reference TRBV25-1 and TRBJ2-3 for the parts outside the CDR3, the full variable domain is EADIYQTPRYLVIGTGKKITLECSQTMGHDKMYWYQQDPGMELHLIHYSYGVNSTEKGDLSSESTVSRIRTEHFPLTLESARPSHTSQYLCASSDQRGTDTQYFGPGTRLTVL.

The chain carries TRBV23-1 and TRBJ1-5, with 7 bases aligning to TRBD1. TRBV23-1 is known as an ORF, though its function is uncertain. The J segment lost 4 bases and the V segment lost 5 bases, leaving 14 bases of the junction unmatched. The CDR3 consists of 17 residues. The CDR3 sequence is CASSGRTGALGNQPQHF. CDR3 bases: TGCGCCAGCAGTGGAAGGACAGGCGCCTTAGGAAATCAGCCCCAGCATTTT.